This entry describes one T cell receptor (beta chain). This CDR3 has 16 amino acids. Germline V CDR1 and CDR2: LNHNV, YYDKDF (reference sequence). Losses at the gene ends were 1 base for V and 3 bases for J; bases not matched to a gene: 8. These data belong to a study of blood T cell repertoires in COVID-19. Assay used: immunoSEQ multiplex PCR; TCRdb lists only in-frame clones, some missing. The sample lists about 110,000 clones, about four fifths occurring once. The source of this sequence is a woman between 70 and 85 years old with acute or convalescent COVID-19. The sequencing sample was made of peripheral blood. This chain connects TRBV15 to TRBJ2-7; 8 bases fit TRBD1. The DNA of the CDR3 is TGTGCCACCAGCAGAGCTGATCCGGGACAGGACTACGAGCAGTACTTC. It is translated as CATSRADPGQDYEQYF.